This T cell receptor (beta chain) originates from a study of blood T cell repertoires in COVID-19 (dated by TCRdb to about 2020). Context from the whole study: The collaborator samples originated in the United States, Italy and Spain and spanned the acute and convalescent phases of COVID-19. The samples were drawn from two sources: the first 160 participants of the ongoing ImmuneRACE study, and 1,000 to 1,500 subjects contributed by 6 global collaborators. Nearly every sample came with metadata listing a de-identified subject ID, COVID-19 status, age in years and sex. A freely available public database, intended as a resource for researchers studying the immune response to SARS-CoV-2, is where the repertoires were released. The prospective study material was composed of cDNA or gDNA derived from T cells, B-cell-depleted T cells, or PBMCs. Where available, HLA class I and class II types were obtained from metadata supplied by the sample provider rather than from assay-based typing. The dataset comprised deeply sampled blood TCRbeta repertoires from subjects exposed to, actively infected with, or recovered from COVID-19. What the research found in general, with its limitations: The quantity of clinical and demographic metadata differed by source and by participant and was supplied without curation.

V is trimmed back by 1 base and J by 6 bases, and the junction contains 5 bases that no gene match accounts for. CDR1 is given as SEHNR and CDR2 as FQNEAQ, both from the germline V gene (reference sequence). The CDR3 holds 14 amino acids from the cysteine to the phenylalanine. This entry keeps only the CDR3 DNA: 42 bases, framed from base 1. Note on this clone: Which antigen it targets is not known. Per-base qualities were not stored, and no clone one base away is much larger.

Enrolling through a virtual design, the prospective study's participants ranged in age from roughly 18 to 100 years and lived across roughly 24 United States geographic areas. In the prospective study, cohorts were assigned on the basis of participant-reported clinical history obtained from a screening survey and a study questionnaire. For ImmuneRACE Cohort 3, a participant was defined as recovered based on two consecutive negative NP/OP PCR tests, clearance by a healthcare professional, or resolution of symptoms. Mobile phlebotomists in the prospective study collected whole blood, serum and a nasopharyngeal or oropharyngeal swab from every participant. Additional blood draws and questionnaires over an approximately 2-month period could optionally be provided by prospective study participants. Blood samples from the prospective study were shipped frozen or at room temperature prior to DNA extraction.

The immunoSEQ Assay, a bias-controlled multiplex PCR, was used to amplify TCRbeta CDR3 regions from genomic DNA. From the authors' description of their analysis: The number of nucleated cells in each sample was estimated by amplification of reference gene primers within the assay. To quantify the absolute abundance of each unique TCRbeta CDR3 rearrangement, sequence reads were collapsed and filtered. For each sample, productive Simpson clonality was calculated as the square root of Simpson's diversity index over productive rearrangements. TCRdb took over this immuneACCESS table, retaining in-frame rearrangements with V and J assigned. Such tables are incomplete; in checked studies, under half of the missing clones stem from an unresolved V gene, and the remainder is unexplained. That table is the source of V, J and clone size, and D and trimming were worked out from the DNA. This sample lists roughly 400,000 clones; around 89% were detected once. Around 1.1% of the sample rests with the top ten.

The sequencing sample was made of PBMCs or T cells enriched from blood (not recorded which). The TCR originated in a man aged 30 to 39 who had recovered from COVID-19. The chain employs TRBV7-9 and TRBJ1-2; TRBD1 lines up with 7 middle nucleotides. DNA sequence: TGTGCCAGCAGCTTAGTCGGGACAGTCGATGGCTACACCTTC. It translates to CASSLVGTVDGYTF.